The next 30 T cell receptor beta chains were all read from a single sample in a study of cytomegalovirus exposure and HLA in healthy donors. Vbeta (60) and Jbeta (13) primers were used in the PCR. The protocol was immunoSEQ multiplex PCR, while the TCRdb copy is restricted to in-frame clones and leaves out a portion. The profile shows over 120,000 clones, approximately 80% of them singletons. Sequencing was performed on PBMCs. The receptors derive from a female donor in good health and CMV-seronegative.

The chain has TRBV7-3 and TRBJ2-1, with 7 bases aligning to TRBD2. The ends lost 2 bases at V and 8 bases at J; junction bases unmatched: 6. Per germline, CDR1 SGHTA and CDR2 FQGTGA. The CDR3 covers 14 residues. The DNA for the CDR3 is TGTGCCAGCAGCTTAGACCCGGGAGGATATGAGCAGTTCTTC. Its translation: CASSLDPGGYEQFF.

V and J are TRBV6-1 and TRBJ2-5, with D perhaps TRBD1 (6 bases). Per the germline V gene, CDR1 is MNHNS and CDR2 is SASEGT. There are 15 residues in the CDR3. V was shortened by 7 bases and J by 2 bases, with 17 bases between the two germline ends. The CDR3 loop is CASTLGQNSQETQYF. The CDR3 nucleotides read TGTGCCAGCACCCTAGGACAGAACTCTCAAGAGACCCAGTACTTC.

CDR3 DNA sequence: TGTGCCAGTAGTATTGGCAGGGTTGAAAAACTGTTTTTT. Its protein product is CASSIGRVEKLFF. The rearrangement joins TRBV19 to TRBJ1-4; TRBD1 is a possible D gene (5 bases). Germline CDR1 is LNHDA and CDR2 is SQIVND (reference sequence). The V end was cut by 3 bases, the J end by 7 bases, with 9 bases between. The CDR3 is 13 residues long.

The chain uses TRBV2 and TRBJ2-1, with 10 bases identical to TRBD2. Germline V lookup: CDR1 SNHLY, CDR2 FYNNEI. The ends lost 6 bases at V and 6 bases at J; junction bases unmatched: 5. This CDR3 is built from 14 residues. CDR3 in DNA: TGTGCCAGCAGCGCTGGACTAGCGGCCAATGAGCAGTTCTTC. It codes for CASSAGLAANEQFF.

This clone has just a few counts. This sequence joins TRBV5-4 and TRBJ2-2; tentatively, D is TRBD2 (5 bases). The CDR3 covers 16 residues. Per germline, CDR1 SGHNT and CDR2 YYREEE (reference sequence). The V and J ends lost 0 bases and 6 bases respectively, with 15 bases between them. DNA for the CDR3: TGTGCCAGCAGCTTGGGGACCCCGGGGAGCCCCGGGGAGCTGTTTTTT. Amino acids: CASSLGTPGSPGELFF.

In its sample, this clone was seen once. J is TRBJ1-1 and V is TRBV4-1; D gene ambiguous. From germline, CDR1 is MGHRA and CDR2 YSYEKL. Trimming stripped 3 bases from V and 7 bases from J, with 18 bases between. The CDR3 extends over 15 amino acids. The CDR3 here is CASSHPGITVYEAFF. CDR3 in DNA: TGCGCCAGCAGCCACCCAGGAATTACTGTTTATGAAGCTTTCTTT.

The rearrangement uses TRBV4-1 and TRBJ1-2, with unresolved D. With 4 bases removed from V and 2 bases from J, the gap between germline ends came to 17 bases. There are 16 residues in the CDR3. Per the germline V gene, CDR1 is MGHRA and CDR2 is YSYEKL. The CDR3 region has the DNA TGCGCCAGCAGCCCCCGAACATCGGGTACCAACTATGGCTACACCTTC. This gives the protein CASSPRTSGTNYGYTF.

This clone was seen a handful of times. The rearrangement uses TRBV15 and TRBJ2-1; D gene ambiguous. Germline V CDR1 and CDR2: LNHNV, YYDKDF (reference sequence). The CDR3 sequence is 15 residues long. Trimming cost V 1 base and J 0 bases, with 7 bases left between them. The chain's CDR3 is CATSRAIGSYNEQFF. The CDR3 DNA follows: TGTGCCACCAGCAGAGCTATTGGCTCCTACAATGAGCAGTTCTTC.

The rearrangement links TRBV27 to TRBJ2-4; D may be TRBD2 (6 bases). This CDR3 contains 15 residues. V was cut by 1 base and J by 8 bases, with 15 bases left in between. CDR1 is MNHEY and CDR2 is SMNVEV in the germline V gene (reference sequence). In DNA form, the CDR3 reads TGTGCCAGCAGTTTATATGGCGAGAGGAGGGACATTCAGTACTTC. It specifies CASSLYGERRDIQYF.

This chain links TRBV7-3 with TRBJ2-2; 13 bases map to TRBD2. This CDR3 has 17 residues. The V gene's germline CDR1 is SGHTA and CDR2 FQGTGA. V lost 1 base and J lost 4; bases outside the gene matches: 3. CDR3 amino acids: CASSLRGTSGITGELFF. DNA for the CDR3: TGTGCCAGCAGCTTAAGGGGGACTAGCGGGATCACCGGGGAGCTGTTTTTT.

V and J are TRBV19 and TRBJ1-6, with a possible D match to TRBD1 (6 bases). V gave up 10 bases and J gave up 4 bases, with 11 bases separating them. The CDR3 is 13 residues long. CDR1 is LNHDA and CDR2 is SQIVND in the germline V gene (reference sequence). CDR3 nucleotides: TGTGCCACATCGACAGGTTATAATTCACCCCTCCACTTT. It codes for CATSTGYNSPLHF.

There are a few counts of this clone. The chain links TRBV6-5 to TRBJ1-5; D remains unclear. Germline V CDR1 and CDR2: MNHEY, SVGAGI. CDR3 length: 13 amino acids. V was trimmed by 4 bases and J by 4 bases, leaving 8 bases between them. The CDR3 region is CASSSLSNQPQHF. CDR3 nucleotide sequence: TGTGCCAGCAGTTCCCTTAGTAATCAGCCCCAGCATTTT.

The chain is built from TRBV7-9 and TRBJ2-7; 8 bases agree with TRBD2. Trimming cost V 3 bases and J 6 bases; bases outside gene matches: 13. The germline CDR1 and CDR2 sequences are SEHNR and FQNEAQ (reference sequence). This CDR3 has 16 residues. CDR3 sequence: CASSFDDGTRGSEQYF. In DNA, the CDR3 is TGTGCCAGCAGCTTCGATGATGGGACTAGAGGGTCCGAGCAGTACTTC.

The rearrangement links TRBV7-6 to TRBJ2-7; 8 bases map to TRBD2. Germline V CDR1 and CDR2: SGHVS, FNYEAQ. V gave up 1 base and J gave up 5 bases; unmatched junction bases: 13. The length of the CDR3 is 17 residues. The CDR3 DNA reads TGTGCCAGCAGCTTAGGACAGTCCTCCCAGCGGGAGAACGAGCAGTACTTC. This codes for CASSLGQSSQRENEQYF.

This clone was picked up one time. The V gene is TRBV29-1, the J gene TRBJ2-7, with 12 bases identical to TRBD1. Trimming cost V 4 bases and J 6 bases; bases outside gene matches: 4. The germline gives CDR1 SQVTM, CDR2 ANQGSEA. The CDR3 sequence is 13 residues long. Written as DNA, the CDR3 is TGCAGCGTTGGGGACAGGGGGCGAGGCGAGCAGTACTTC. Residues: CSVGDRGRGEQYF.

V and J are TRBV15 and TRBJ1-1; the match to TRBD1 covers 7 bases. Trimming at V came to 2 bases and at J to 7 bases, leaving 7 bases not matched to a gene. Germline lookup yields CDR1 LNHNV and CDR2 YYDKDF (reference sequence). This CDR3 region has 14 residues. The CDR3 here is CATSRPGQVYEAFF. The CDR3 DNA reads TGTGCCACCAGCAGACCTGGACAGGTCTATGAAGCTTTCTTT.

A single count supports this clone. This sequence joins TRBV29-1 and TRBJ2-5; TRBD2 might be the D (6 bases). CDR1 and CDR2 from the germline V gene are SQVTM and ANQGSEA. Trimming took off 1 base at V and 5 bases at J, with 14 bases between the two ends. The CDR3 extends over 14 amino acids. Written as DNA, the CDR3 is TGCAGCGTTGAAGCGGGAGTTAGGCGGGAGACCCAGTACTTC. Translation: CSVEAGVRRETQYF.

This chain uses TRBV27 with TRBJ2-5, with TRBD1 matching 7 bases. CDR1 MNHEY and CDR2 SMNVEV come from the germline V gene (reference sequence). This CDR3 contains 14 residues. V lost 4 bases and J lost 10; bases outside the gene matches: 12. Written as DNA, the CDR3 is TGTGCCAGCAGTTCCCCTGTAGGGGGCGCAGTCCAGTACTTC. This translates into CASSSPVGGAVQYF.

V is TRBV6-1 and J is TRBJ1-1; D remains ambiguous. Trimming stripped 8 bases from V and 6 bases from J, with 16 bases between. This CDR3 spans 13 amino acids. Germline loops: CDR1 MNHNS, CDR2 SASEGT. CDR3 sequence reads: CASQRSGGPEAFF. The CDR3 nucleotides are TGTGCCAGCCAACGATCTGGAGGGCCTGAAGCTTTCTTT.

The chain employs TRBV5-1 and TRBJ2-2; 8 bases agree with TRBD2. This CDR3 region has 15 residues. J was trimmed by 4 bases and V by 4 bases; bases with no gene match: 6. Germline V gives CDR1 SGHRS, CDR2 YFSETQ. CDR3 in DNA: TGCGCCAGCAGCCCGCTAGCGGGCACCACCGGGGAGCTGTTTTTT. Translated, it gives CASSPLAGTTGELFF.

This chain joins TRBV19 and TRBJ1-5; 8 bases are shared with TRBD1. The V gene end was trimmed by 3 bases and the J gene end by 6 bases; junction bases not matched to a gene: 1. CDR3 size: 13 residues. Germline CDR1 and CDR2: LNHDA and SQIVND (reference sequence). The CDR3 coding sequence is TGTGCCAGTAGTATCGGACAGGGTCAGCCCCAGCATTTT. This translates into CASSIGQGQPQHF.

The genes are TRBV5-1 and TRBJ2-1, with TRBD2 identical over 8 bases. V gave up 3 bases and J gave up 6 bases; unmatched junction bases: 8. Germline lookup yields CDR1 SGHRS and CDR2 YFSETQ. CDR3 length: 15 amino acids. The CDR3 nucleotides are TGCGCCAGCAGCTCAACCGGGACTAGTAGCAATGAGCAGTTCTTC. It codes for CASSSTGTSSNEQFF.

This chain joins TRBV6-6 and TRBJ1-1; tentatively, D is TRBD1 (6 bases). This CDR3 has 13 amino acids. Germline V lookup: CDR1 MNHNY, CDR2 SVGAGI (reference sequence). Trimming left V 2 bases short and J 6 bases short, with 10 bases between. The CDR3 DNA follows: TGTGCCAGCAGTTACGACAGGACCGCTGAAGCTTTCTTT. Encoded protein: CASSYDRTAEAFF.

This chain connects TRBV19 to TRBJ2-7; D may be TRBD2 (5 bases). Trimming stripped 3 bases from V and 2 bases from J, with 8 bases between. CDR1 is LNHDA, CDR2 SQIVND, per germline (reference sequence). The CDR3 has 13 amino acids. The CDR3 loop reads CASSIWGAYEQYF. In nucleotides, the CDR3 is TGTGCCAGTAGTATTTGGGGAGCCTACGAGCAGTACTTC.

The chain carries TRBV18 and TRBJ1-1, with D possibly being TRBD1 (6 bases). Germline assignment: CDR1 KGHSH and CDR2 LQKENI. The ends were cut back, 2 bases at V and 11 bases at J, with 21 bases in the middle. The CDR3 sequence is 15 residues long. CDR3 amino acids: CASSPSGFRGGSAFF. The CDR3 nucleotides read TGTGCCAGCTCACCATCAGGCTTTAGGGGGGGTTCGGCTTTCTTT.

The CDR3 DNA reads TGTGCCAGCAGCTCAGGACTAGCGGGAGTTTTCACAGATACGCAGTATTTT. Residues: CASSSGLAGVFTDTQYF. The chain recombines TRBV2 with TRBJ2-3; 13 bases line up with TRBD2. The CDR3 runs to 17 residues. Germline-derived CDR1 and CDR2 are SNHLY and FYNNEI. V was pared by 6 bases and J by 2 bases, with 8 bases of the junction left unmatched.

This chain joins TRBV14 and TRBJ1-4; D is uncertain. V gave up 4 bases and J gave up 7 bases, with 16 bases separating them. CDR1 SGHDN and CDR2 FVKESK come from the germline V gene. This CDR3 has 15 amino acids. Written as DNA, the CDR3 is TGTGCCAGCAGCCTCTCCGGGTCCTCTTCTGAAAAACTGTTTTTT. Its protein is CASSLSGSSSEKLFF.

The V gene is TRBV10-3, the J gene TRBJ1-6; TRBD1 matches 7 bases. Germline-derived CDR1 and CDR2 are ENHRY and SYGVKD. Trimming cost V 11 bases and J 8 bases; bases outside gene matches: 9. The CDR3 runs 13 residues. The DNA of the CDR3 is TGTGCCGCCGCGGGGACAGACGATTCACCCCTCCACTTT. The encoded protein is CAAAGTDDSPLHF.

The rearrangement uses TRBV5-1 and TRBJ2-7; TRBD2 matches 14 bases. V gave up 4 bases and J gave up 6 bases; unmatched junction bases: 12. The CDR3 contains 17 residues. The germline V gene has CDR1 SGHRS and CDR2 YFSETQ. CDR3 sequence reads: CASSKGLAGGSLGEQYF. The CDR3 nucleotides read TGCGCCAGCAGCAAAGGACTAGCGGGGGGCTCTTTGGGCGAGCAGTACTTC.

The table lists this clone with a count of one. The DNA for the CDR3 is TGTGCCAGCAGTACTCCAGGGCAGGGCGTCTACGAGCAGTACTTC. This translates into CASSTPGQGVYEQYF. This chain connects TRBV27 to TRBJ2-5, with D maybe TRBD1 (5 bases). The end of the DNA aligns better with TRBJ2-7, so the J call may be wrong. Germline V CDR1 and CDR2: MNHEY, SMNVEV (reference sequence). The CDR3 loop spans 15 amino acids.